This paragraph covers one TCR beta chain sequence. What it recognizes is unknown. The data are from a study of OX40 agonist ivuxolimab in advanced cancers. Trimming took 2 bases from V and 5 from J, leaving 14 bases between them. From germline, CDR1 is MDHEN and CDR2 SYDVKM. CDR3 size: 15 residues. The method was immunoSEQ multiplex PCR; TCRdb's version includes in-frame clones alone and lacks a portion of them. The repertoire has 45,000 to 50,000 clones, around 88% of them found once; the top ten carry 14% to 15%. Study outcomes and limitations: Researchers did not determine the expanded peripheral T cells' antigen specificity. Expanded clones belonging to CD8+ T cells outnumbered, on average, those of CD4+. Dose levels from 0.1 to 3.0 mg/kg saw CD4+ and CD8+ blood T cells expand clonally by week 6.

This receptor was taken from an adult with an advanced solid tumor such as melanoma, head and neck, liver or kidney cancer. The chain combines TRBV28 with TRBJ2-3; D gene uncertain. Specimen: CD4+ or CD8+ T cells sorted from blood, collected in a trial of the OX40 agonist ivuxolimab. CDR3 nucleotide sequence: TGTGCCAGCAGTTTAGGCGGAAACGAAAAAGATACGCAGTATTTT. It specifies CASSLGGNEKDTQYF. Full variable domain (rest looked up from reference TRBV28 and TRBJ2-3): DVKVTQSSRYLVKRTGEKVFLECVQDMDHENMFWYRQDPGLGLRLIYFSYDVKMKEKGDIPEGYSVSREKKERFSLILESASTNQTSMYLCASSLGGNEKDTQYFGPGTRLTVL.